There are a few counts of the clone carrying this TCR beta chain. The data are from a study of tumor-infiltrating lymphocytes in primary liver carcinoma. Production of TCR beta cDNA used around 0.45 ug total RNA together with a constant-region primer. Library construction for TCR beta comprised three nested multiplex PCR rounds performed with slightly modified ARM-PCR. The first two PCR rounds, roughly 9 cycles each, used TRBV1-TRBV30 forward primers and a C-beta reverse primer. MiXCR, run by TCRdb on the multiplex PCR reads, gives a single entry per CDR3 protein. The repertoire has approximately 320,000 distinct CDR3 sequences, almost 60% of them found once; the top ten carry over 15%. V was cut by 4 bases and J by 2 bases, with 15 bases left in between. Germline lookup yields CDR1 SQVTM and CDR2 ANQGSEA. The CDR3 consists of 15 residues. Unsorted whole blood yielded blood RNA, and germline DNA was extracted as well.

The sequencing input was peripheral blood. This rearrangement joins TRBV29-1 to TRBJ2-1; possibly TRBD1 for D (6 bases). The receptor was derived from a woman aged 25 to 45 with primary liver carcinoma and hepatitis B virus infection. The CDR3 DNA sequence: TGCAGCGTTGTAGTCCTGGGGACAACCTACAATGAGCAGTTCTTC. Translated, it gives CSVVVLGTTYNEQFF.